The 28 T cell receptor beta chains given below trace back to one sample, sequenced in a study of tumor-infiltrating lymphocytes in primary liver carcinoma. Alongside blood RNA obtained from unsorted whole blood, germline DNA was also extracted. Total RNA amounting to 500 ng was the source from which TCR beta cDNA was made with a constant-region primer. ARM-PCR, slightly modified, supplied the TCR beta libraries through three nested multiplex PCR rounds. With TRBV1-TRBV30 forward primers and a C-beta reverse primer, the first two PCR rounds were run for around 10 cycles each. MiXCR was run by TCRdb on the multiplex PCR reads, yielding one entry per CDR3 protein. The sample lists roughly 180,000 distinct CDR3 sequences, about 60% occurring once. The sequenced sample was peripheral blood. Receptors were obtained from a man between 40 and 49 years old with primary liver carcinoma and hepatitis B virus infection.

This clonotype was counted only a few times. The chain combines TRBV4-1 with TRBJ2-7; D not resolved. Deletions cut 0 bases from V and 9 bases from J, with 6 bases between. This CDR3 has 11 amino acids. Germline CDR1 MGHRA, CDR2 YSYEKL. The CDR3 reads CASSQDRRQYF. CDR3 sequence (DNA): TGCGCCAGCAGCCAAGATCGACGGCAGTACTTC.

Points on this clonotype: An end of the junction differs from the germline gene, which may be a read error. The chain links TRBV11-2 to TRBJ2-1; weak D call: TRBD2 (6 bases). CDR3 length equals 14 residues. CDR1 is SGHAT, CDR2 FQNNGV, per germline. The CDR3 coding sequence is TGTGCCAGCAGCTTCGCGGGACCCTACGATGAGCAGTTCTTC. Its protein is CASSFAGPYDEQFF.

The V and J genes are TRBV10-3 and TRBJ2-7; D ambiguous. Germline V gene lookup returns CDR1 ENHRY and CDR2 SYGVKD. The CDR3 runs to 13 residues. V was shortened by 3 bases and J by 7 bases, with 13 bases between the two germline ends. DNA of the CDR3: TGTGCCATCAGTGACCCAGCAGACAATGAGCAGTACTTC. Encoded protein: CAISDPADNEQYF.

This clonotype was picked up a small number of times. A much larger clone lies a single base off, so this may be a read error. V is TRBV12-3 or TRBV12-4 and J is TRBJ2-7; 9 bases match TRBD1. Trimming at V came to 8 bases and at J to 6 bases, leaving 8 bases not matched to a gene. CDR3 size: 13 residues. CDR3 residues: CASGQQGAAEQYF. The CDR3 nucleotides read TGTGCCAGCGGTCAACAGGGGGCTGCCGAGCAGTACTTC.

This chain links TRBV11-2 with TRBJ2-1; 12 bases align to TRBD2. CDR1 is SGHAT and CDR2 is FQNNGV in the germline V gene. V was clipped by 8 bases and J by 15 bases; unmatched bases: 20. This CDR3 contains 16 residues. The CDR3 loop is CASGYSSASGRGGGFF. CDR3 sequence (DNA): TGTGCCAGCGGCTACTCTTCGGCTAGCGGGAGGGGAGGCGGGTTCTTC.

This clonotype occurred many times. The chain is built from TRBV11-1 and TRBJ2-1, with 8 positions matching TRBD2. Germline trimming cut 1 base from V and 7 bases from J; bases unmatched to any gene: 6. Germline V gene data show CDR1 as SGHAT and CDR2 as FQDESV (reference sequence). This CDR3 comprises 15 residues. The CDR3 DNA sequence: TGTGCCAGCAGCTTAGAGTCGGGAGGGCCGAATGAGCAGTTCTTC. This gives the protein CASSLESGGPNEQFF.

Of note for this clonotype: The conserved final phenylalanine or tryptophan is absent from the CDR3, which likely points to a read error. The chain combines TRBV6-6 with TRBJ1-5; possibly TRBD1 for D (6 bases). Germline assignment: CDR1 MNHNY and CDR2 SVGAGI (reference sequence). This CDR3 is built from 15 residues. Trimming stripped 5 bases from V and 2 bases from J, with 13 bases between. CDR3 nucleotides: TGTGCCAGCAGTCTACAGGGTTTCGGCAATCAGCCCCAGCATTAT. Translation gives CASSLQGFGNQPQHY.

The chain joins TRBV5-4 to TRBJ2-6; D gene ambiguous. CDR3 length: 15 residues. Between the trimmed V and J ends, which lost 0 bases and 2 bases, there was a span of 6 bases. Germline V gene data show CDR1 as SGHNT and CDR2 as YYREEE (reference sequence). The CDR3 DNA is TGTGCCAGCAGCTTGGACGGTGCTGGGGCCAACGTCCTGACTTTC. This sequence encodes CASSLDGAGANVLTF.

This chain uses TRBV28 with TRBJ1-2; weak D call: TRBD1 (6 bases). This CDR3 contains 15 residues. The germline V gene encodes CDR1 MDHEN and CDR2 SYDVKM. Trimming took off 2 bases at V and 4 bases at J, with 14 bases between the two ends. This CDR3 reads CASSLPTGAVYGYTF. DNA for the CDR3: TGTGCCAGCAGTTTACCGACGGGGGCGGTCTATGGCTACACCTTC.

CDR3 bases: TGTGCCAGCAGTTTAGGGTCCTTATACGAGCAGTACTTC. Amino acid sequence: CASSLGSLYEQYF. V is TRBV12-3 or TRBV12-4 and J is TRBJ2-7; D remains unclear. Trimming took 1 base from V and 4 from J, leaving 8 bases between them. The CDR3 extends over 13 amino acids.

The chain carries TRBV5-5 and TRBJ1-1; D is unresolved. Germline lookup yields CDR1 SGHKS and CDR2 YYEKEE (reference sequence). The CDR3 contains 13 residues. The ends were cut back, 0 bases at V and 2 bases at J, with 5 bases in the middle. CDR3 sequence: CASSLDPNTEAFF. In DNA form, the CDR3 reads TGTGCCAGCAGCTTGGACCCAAACACTGAAGCTTTCTTT.

To note about this clonotype: Given a much more abundant clone one base away, this may be a read error. The chain carries TRBV11-2 and TRBJ2-3; D perhaps matches TRBD2 (5 bases). Germline V gene data show CDR1 as SGHAT and CDR2 as FQNNGV. This CDR3 is built from 13 residues. Here the CDR3 reads CTSSLGWRDTQYF. The CDR3 DNA reads TGTACCAGCAGCTTAGGATGGAGGGATACGCAGTATTTT.

This rearrangement joins TRBV12-3 or TRBV12-4 to TRBJ1-1; 9 bases line up with TRBD1. V dropped 5 bases and J dropped 4; count of bases not matched to a gene: 8. The CDR3 has 15 residues. CDR3 nucleotides: TGTGCCAGCAGTCCGTACAGGGGGCAGGGCACTGAAGCTTTCTTT. Translating gives CASSPYRGQGTEAFF.

This clonotype has just a few counts. CDR3 sequence reads: CASTLEGTDTQYF. For the CDR3, the DNA is TGTGCCAGCACCCTAGAGGGCACAGATACGCAGTATTTT. This chain links TRBV6-5 with TRBJ2-3; no definite D call. Trimming removed 7 bases from V and 1 base from J, with 9 bases in between. The CDR3 loop spans 13 amino acids. CDR1 and CDR2 from the germline V gene are MNHEY and SVGAGI.

The chain carries TRBV6-5 and TRBJ2-4; 8 bases map to TRBD2. The junction had 3 bases not matched to a gene; V was cut back by 7 bases and J by 1 base. CDR1 MNHEY and CDR2 SVGAGI come from the germline V gene. CDR3 length: 14 amino acids. In DNA form, the CDR3 reads TGTGCCAGCAATAGCGGGATGGCCAAAAACATTCAGTACTTC. Protein: CASNSGMAKNIQYF.

V is TRBV6-1 and J is TRBJ2-1; no clear D. With 9 bases removed from V and 6 bases from J, the gap between germline ends came to 9 bases. CDR3 length equals 11 residues. Germline CDR1 is MNHNS and CDR2 is SASEGT. The CDR3 loop is CAREILNEQFF. The CDR3 DNA reads as TGTGCCAGGGAGATCCTCAATGAGCAGTTCTTC.

This chain joins TRBV6-2 or TRBV6-3 and TRBJ2-7, with D tentatively TRBD2 (5 bases). The CDR3 spans 14 residues. With 3 bases removed from V and 7 bases from J, the gap between germline ends came to 16 bases. The V gene's germline CDR1 is MNHEY and CDR2 SVGEGT. The CDR3 sequence is CASSYSGIVREQYF. Written as DNA, the CDR3 is TGTGCCAGCAGTTATTCCGGGATCGTCAGGGAGCAGTACTTC.

This clonotype was observed a single time. This CDR3 fails to terminate in the conserved phenylalanine or tryptophan, so it likely reflects a read error. The chain carries TRBV6-1 and TRBJ2-7, with unresolved D. The V gene lost 4 bases and the J gene lost 5 bases, with 18 bases spanning the gap. Germline CDR1 reads MNHNS; CDR2 reads SASEGT. This CDR3 is 15 amino acids long. The CDR3 DNA is TGTGCCAGCAGTGTAATGGCACACCGTGGTGACGAGCAGTACCTC. Protein product: CASSVMAHRGDEQYL.

Notes on this clonotype: In this CDR3 the conserved last residue, phenylalanine or tryptophan, is missing, so a read error is likely. The V and J genes are TRBV4-2 and TRBJ2-2; D ambiguous. The CDR3 length is 13 residues. From germline, CDR1 is LGHNA and CDR2 YNFKEQ. CDR3 nucleotide sequence: TGTGTCAGCAGCGTTGAATCGACCGGGGAGCTGTTTTCT. Translation gives CVSSVESTGELFS.

CDR3 sequence (DNA): TGTGCCAGCAGCCTGGGGCTATCGGACGAGCAGTACTTC. Translated: CASSLGLSDEQYF. The chain employs TRBV5-4 and TRBJ2-7, with D possibly matching TRBD1 (5 bases). The CDR3 covers 13 residues. Trimming took 4 bases from V and 5 from J, leaving 13 bases between them. Germline V gene data show CDR1 as SGHNT and CDR2 as YYREEE (reference sequence).

About this clonotype: A much more abundant neighbour one base away suggests this may be a read error. This chain uses TRBV5-1 with TRBJ2-2, with TRBD2 matching over 10 bases. With 9 bases clipped from V and 1 base from J, the junction kept 9 bases outside the gene matches. Germline V gene sequence: CDR1 SGHRS, CDR2 YFSETQ. The CDR3 consists of 16 residues. CDR3 DNA: TGCGCCAACAGTTCTAGCGGGAGTGTGAACACCGGGGAGCTGTTTTTT. It is translated as CANSSSGSVNTGELFF.

This clonotype was observed at least ten times. This chain joins TRBV11-1 and TRBJ2-1, with 11 positions matching TRBD2. V shed 5 bases, J shed 7 bases, and the junction held 7 bases outside the gene matches. CDR1 and CDR2 from the germline V gene are SGHAT and FQDESV (reference sequence). CDR3 length: 15 amino acids. The DNA for the CDR3 is TGTGCCAGCAGCCCGAGACTAGCGGGGAAAAATGAGCAGTTCTTC. As protein: CASSPRLAGKNEQFF.

On this clonotype itself: The missing conserved phenylalanine or tryptophan at the end of this CDR3 makes a read error likely. The V call is TRBV6-5, the J call TRBJ2-7; tentative D call: TRBD1 (5 bases). Germline V gene data show CDR1 as MNHEY and CDR2 as SVGAGI. Trimming removed 2 bases from V and 3 bases from J, with 14 bases in between. CDR3 length equals 15 residues. CDR3 sequence: CASSYRQFSLYEQYL. DNA for the CDR3: TGTGCCAGCAGTTACCGACAGTTTAGTCTCTACGAGCAGTACCTC.

The chain recombines TRBV7-9 with TRBJ2-7; no reliable D call. The CDR3 consists of 13 residues. V was pared by 5 bases and J by 4 bases, with 12 bases between. In germline, CDR1 is SEHNR, CDR2 FQNEAQ (reference sequence). Here the CDR3 reads CASSHMKEYEQYF. In DNA form, the CDR3 reads TGTGCCAGCAGCCACATGAAGGAGTACGAGCAGTACTTC. Drawing the rest from reference TRBV7-9 and TRBJ2-7, the complete variable domain is DTGVSQNPRHKITKRGQNVTFRCDPISEHNRLYWYRQTLGQGPEFLTYFQNEAQLEKSRLLSDRFSAERPKGSFSTLEIQRTEQGDSAMYLCASSHMKEYEQYFGPGTRLTVT.

In regard to this clonotype: One junction end does not reproduce the germline sequence, and a read error may be involved. The chain combines TRBV11-2 with TRBJ2-5, with D perhaps TRBD1 (5 bases). Germline-derived CDR1 and CDR2 are SGHAT and FQNNGV. The CDR3 consists of 15 residues. The CDR3 DNA sequence: TGTGCCACCAGCTTAGTGGGGCCTTGGGGCGAAACCCAGTACTTC. Its translation is CATSLVGPWGETQYF.

This chain connects TRBV5-1 to TRBJ1-2; no firm D call. In germline, CDR1 is SGHRS, CDR2 YFSETQ. V lost 4 bases and J lost 6, with 10 bases in between. CDR3 length: 12 amino acids. The CDR3 is CASSPRGNGYTF. CDR3 in DNA: TGCGCCAGCAGCCCACGGGGTAATGGCTACACCTTC.

The rearrangement uses TRBV6-1 and TRBJ1-4; unclear D gene. CDR3 length: 12 amino acids. V shed 4 bases and J shed 7 bases, with 7 bases lying between them. Germline CDR1 is MNHNS and CDR2 is SASEGT. CDR3 in amino acids: CASSALSEKLFF. DNA of the CDR3: TGTGCCAGCAGTGCTCTCTCTGAAAAACTGTTTTTT.

With respect to this clonotype: A clone one base away is much larger, so this may be a read error. DNA of the CDR3: TGTGCCAGCAGTCGAGAATCGCCAGGGTCCCAGTTCTTC. This encodes CASSRESPGSQFF. V is TRBV6-5 and J is TRBJ2-1; maybe TRBD1 (5 bases). The CDR3 is 13 amino acids. Germline assignment: CDR1 MNHEY and CDR2 SVGAGI. Trimming shortened V by 5 bases and J by 13 bases, and 18 bases separated the two germline ends.